The rows below give T cell receptor beta chains drawn from one sample of a study of cytomegalovirus exposure and HLA in healthy donors. Only in-frame clones appear in the TCRdb table, and some are missing; sequencing was by immunoSEQ multiplex PCR. The table includes about 73,000 clones, approximately 95% detected once. Sequencing input: PBMCs. These receptors were taken from a man aged 18 to 35 in good health and CMV-seronegative. Each CDR3 is given with its conserved first and last residue. D genes are given only for firm matches. Size tells how often a clone was seen (once, few, many) or the class of an expanded clone, and some rows leave it out.

cdr3_aa: CASSRTGTNTIYF
cdr3_nt: TGTGCCAGCAGCAGGACAGGGACGAACACCATATATTTT
j_call: TRBJ1-3
d_call: TRBD1
clone_size: NA
v_call: TRBV11-1

cdr3_aa: CASSQDPNQPQHF
cdr3_nt: TGTGCCAGCAGCCAAGACCCGAATCAGCCCCAGCATTTT
j_call: TRBJ1-5
d_call: NA
clone_size: NA
v_call: TRBV4-2

cdr3_aa: CATSSPRGLAGENEQFF
cdr3_nt: TGTGCCACCAGCAGCCCCAGAGGACTAGCGGGGGAAAATGAGCAGTTCTTC
j_call: TRBJ2-1
d_call: TRBD2
clone_size: once
v_call: TRBV15

cdr3_aa: CASSLNRGGGTEAFF
cdr3_nt: TGTGCCAGCAGCTTAAACAGGGGGGGTGGCACTGAAGCTTTCTTT
j_call: TRBJ1-1
d_call: TRBD1
clone_size: NA
v_call: TRBV11-1

cdr3_aa: CASSAGSVNTEAFF
cdr3_nt: TGTGCCAGCAGCGCGGGGTCAGTGAACACTGAAGCTTTCTTT
j_call: TRBJ1-1
d_call: NA
clone_size: NA
v_call: TRBV11-1

cdr3_aa: CASSLGQGGHSPLHF
cdr3_nt: TGTGCCAGCAGCTTAGGACAGGGTGGCCATTCACCCCTCCACTTT
j_call: TRBJ1-6
d_call: TRBD1
clone_size: NA
v_call: TRBV2

cdr3_aa: CASSFSRLAGGFTDTQYF
cdr3_nt: TGCGCCAGCAGCTTTTCCAGACTAGCGGGGGGGTTCACAGATACGCAGTATTTT
j_call: TRBJ2-3
d_call: TRBD2
clone_size: NA
v_call: TRBV5-1

cdr3_aa: CASSVQLAGEQFF
cdr3_nt: TGTGCCAGCAGCGTCCAACTAGCCGGTGAACAGTTCTTC
j_call: TRBJ2-1
d_call: NA
clone_size: NA
v_call: TRBV9

cdr3_aa: CASSLVLEGTLNTEAFF
cdr3_nt: TGTGCCAGCAGCTTGGTATTAGAAGGGACACTGAACACTGAAGCTTTCTTT
j_call: TRBJ1-1
d_call: NA
clone_size: once
v_call: TRBV5-6

cdr3_aa: CASSELFGSYEQYF
cdr3_nt: TGTGCCAGCAGTGAATTGTTCGGCTCCTACGAGCAGTACTTC
j_call: TRBJ2-7
d_call: NA
clone_size: few
v_call: TRBV2

cdr3_aa: CASSPGDTGNTIYF
cdr3_nt: TGTGCCAGCAGCCCAGGGGATACTGGAAACACCATATATTTT
j_call: TRBJ1-3
d_call: NA
clone_size: NA
v_call: TRBV7-2

cdr3_aa: CASSQDQRGGTEAFF
cdr3_nt: TGCGCCAGCAGCCAAGATCAACGGGGAGGCACTGAAGCTTTCTTT
j_call: TRBJ1-1
d_call: NA
clone_size: NA
v_call: TRBV4-1

cdr3_aa: CASQGTAYEQYF
cdr3_nt: TGTGCCAGCCAGGGGACAGCCTACGAGCAGTACTTC
j_call: TRBJ2-7
d_call: TRBD1
clone_size: NA
v_call: TRBV19

cdr3_aa: CASTDRGPTYEQYF
cdr3_nt: TGTGCCAGCACCGACAGGGGGCCCACCTACGAGCAGTACTTC
j_call: TRBJ2-7
d_call: TRBD1
clone_size: NA
v_call: TRBV27

cdr3_aa: CASRGGGSYNEQFF
cdr3_nt: TGTGCCAGCCGGGGAGGGGGTTCCTACAATGAGCAGTTCTTC
j_call: TRBJ2-1
d_call: NA
clone_size: NA
v_call: TRBV6-5

cdr3_aa: CASREAGGLSTYNEQFF
cdr3_nt: TGTGCCAGCAGGGAAGCGGGGGGGCTATCTACCTACAATGAGCAGTTCTTC
j_call: TRBJ2-1
d_call: TRBD2
clone_size: NA
v_call: TRBV2

cdr3_aa: CASSVGGGGEEFF
cdr3_nt: TGTGCCAGCAGCGTAGGAGGCGGGGGCGAGGAGTTCTTC
j_call: TRBJ2-1
d_call: NA
clone_size: NA
v_call: TRBV9

cdr3_aa: CASSLSAGSGGSYEQYF
cdr3_nt: TGTGCCAGCAGTTTATCTGCGGGCTCCGGGGGATCCTACGAGCAGTACTTC
j_call: TRBJ2-7
d_call: NA
clone_size: NA
v_call: TRBV27

cdr3_aa: CASSQAQAPTDTQYF
cdr3_nt: TGCGCCAGCAGCCAAGCCCAGGCCCCCACAGATACGCAGTATTTT
j_call: TRBJ2-3
d_call: NA
clone_size: NA
v_call: TRBV4-1

cdr3_aa: CASGWGQGIYGYTF
cdr3_nt: TGTGCTAGTGGTTGGGGACAGGGAATTTATGGCTACACCTTC
j_call: TRBJ1-2
d_call: TRBD1
clone_size: NA
v_call: TRBV12-5

cdr3_aa: CASSEAPRTVLYGYTF
cdr3_nt: TGTGCCAGCAGTGAAGCCCCCCGAACTGTACTCTATGGCTACACCTTC
j_call: TRBJ1-2
d_call: NA
clone_size: NA
v_call: TRBV6-1

cdr3_aa: CASSTTANTEAFF
cdr3_nt: TGTGCCAGCAGTACAACAGCGAACACTGAAGCTTTCTTT
j_call: TRBJ1-1
d_call: NA
clone_size: NA
v_call: TRBV6-5

cdr3_aa: CASSRDRDEQYF
cdr3_nt: TGTGCCAGCAGCCGGGACAGGGACGAGCAGTACTTC
j_call: TRBJ2-7
d_call: TRBD1
clone_size: NA
v_call: TRBV11-2

cdr3_aa: CASRERANTGELFF
cdr3_nt: TGTGCCAGCAGAGAGCGAGCGAACACCGGGGAGCTGTTTTTT
j_call: TRBJ2-2
d_call: NA
clone_size: once
v_call: TRBV2

cdr3_aa: CATYRGHNYGYTF
cdr3_nt: TGTGCCACATACCGCGGGCATAACTATGGCTACACCTTC
j_call: TRBJ1-2
d_call: NA
clone_size: NA
v_call: TRBV19

cdr3_aa: CASSVGPGTDTQYF
cdr3_nt: TGTGCCAGCAGCGTAGGCCCAGGCACAGATACGCAGTATTTT
j_call: TRBJ2-3
d_call: NA
clone_size: NA
v_call: TRBV9

cdr3_aa: CASRGLAGGYNEQFF
cdr3_nt: TGTGCCAGCAGGGGACTAGCGGGGGGGTACAATGAGCAGTTCTTC
j_call: TRBJ2-1
d_call: TRBD2
clone_size: NA
v_call: TRBV25-1

cdr3_aa: CASRPGDPWDGYTF
cdr3_nt: TGTGCCAGCAGGCCAGGGGATCCTTGGGATGGCTACACCTTC
j_call: TRBJ1-2
d_call: NA
clone_size: NA
v_call: TRBV7-9

cdr3_aa: CASRQQGVNTEAFF
cdr3_nt: TGTGCCAGCAGGCAACAGGGGGTAAACACTGAAGCTTTCTTT
j_call: TRBJ1-1
d_call: TRBD1
clone_size: NA
v_call: TRBV27

cdr3_aa: CASNPDRGREQYF
cdr3_nt: TGTGCCTCAAACCCGGACAGGGGGCGTGAGCAGTACTTC
j_call: TRBJ2-5
d_call: TRBD1
clone_size: NA
v_call: TRBV30

cdr3_aa: CASSIGAGKGTEAFF
cdr3_nt: TGTGCCAGTAGTATAGGGGCAGGGAAGGGCACTGAAGCTTTCTTT
j_call: TRBJ1-1
d_call: NA
clone_size: NA
v_call: TRBV19

cdr3_aa: CASSLGTGVADTQYF
cdr3_nt: TGTGCCAGCAGCTTAGGTACAGGGGTTGCAGATACGCAGTATTTT
j_call: TRBJ2-3
d_call: TRBD1
clone_size: NA
v_call: TRBV7-2

cdr3_aa: CASSLTGPTDTQYF
cdr3_nt: TGTGCCAGCAGTTTGACAGGCCCGACAGATACGCAGTATTTT
j_call: TRBJ2-3
d_call: NA
clone_size: NA
v_call: TRBV27

cdr3_aa: CASSSGGGNEQYF
cdr3_nt: TGTGCCAGCAGTTCGGGGGGGGGCAACGAGCAGTACTTC
j_call: TRBJ2-7
d_call: TRBD2
clone_size: NA
v_call: TRBV28

cdr3_aa: CASSPAVEAFF
cdr3_nt: TGTGCCAGCAGCCCTGCGGTTGAAGCTTTCTTT
j_call: TRBJ1-1
d_call: NA
clone_size: NA
v_call: TRBV9